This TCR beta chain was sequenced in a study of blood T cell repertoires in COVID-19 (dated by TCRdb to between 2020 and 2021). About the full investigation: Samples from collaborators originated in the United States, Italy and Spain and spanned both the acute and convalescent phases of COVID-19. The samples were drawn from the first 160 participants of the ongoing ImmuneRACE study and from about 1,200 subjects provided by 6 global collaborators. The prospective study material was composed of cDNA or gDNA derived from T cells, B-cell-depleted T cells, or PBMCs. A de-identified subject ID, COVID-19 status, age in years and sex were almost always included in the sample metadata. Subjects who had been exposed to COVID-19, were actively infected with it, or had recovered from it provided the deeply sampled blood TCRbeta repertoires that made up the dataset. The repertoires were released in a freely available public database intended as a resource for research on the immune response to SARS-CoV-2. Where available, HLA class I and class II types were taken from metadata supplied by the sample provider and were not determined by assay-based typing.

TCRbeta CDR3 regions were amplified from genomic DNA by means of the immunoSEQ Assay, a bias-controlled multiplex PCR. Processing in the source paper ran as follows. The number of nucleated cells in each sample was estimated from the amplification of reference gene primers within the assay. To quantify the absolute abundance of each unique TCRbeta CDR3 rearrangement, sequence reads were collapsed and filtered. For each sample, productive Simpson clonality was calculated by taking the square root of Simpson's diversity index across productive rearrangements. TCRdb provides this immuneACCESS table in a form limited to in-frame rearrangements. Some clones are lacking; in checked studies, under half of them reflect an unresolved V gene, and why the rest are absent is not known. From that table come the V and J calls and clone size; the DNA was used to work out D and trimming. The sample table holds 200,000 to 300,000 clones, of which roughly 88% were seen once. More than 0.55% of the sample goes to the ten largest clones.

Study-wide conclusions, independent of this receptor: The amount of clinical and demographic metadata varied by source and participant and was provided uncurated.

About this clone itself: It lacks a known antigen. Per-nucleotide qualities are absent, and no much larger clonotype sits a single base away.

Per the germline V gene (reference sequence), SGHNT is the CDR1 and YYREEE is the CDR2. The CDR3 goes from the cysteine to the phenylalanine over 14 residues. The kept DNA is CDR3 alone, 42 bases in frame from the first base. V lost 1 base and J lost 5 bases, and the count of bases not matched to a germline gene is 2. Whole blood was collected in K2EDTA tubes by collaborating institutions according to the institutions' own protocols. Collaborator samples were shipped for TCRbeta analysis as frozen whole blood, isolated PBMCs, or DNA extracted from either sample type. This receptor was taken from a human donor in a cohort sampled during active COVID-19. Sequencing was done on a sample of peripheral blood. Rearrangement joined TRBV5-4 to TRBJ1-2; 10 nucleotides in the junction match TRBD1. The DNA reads TGTGCCAGCAGCTTGAAGGACAGGGGGTATGGCTACACCTTC. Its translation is CASSLKDRGYGYTF.